The rows below give T cell receptor beta chains drawn from one sample of a study of Ad26.COV2.S vaccination and SARS-CoV-2 variants. The method was immunoSEQ multiplex PCR; TCRdb's version includes in-frame clones alone and lacks a portion of them. Altogether a few hundred thousand clones are present, over 75% being singletons, with the ten largest covering about 3.1%. The source was peripheral blood, collected in a trial of Ad26.COV2.S vaccine versus placebo. The receptor set was obtained from a person aged 18 to 59 who received the Ad26.COV2.S COVID-19 vaccine or a placebo. The CDR3 runs from the conserved cysteine through the conserved F or W. A D gene is named only where the DNA matches it firmly. Rows may omit the clone size; those that give it use once, few, many or a size class.

j_call: TRBJ2-1
clone_size: -
v_call: TRBV2
d_call: TRBD2
cdr3_nt: TGTGCCAGCAGTCTACTAGCGGGGGGGCGGGATGAGCAGTTCTTC
cdr3_aa: CASSLLAGGRDEQFF

j_call: TRBJ1-1
clone_size: few
v_call: TRBV5-1
d_call: TRBD1
cdr3_nt: TGCGCCAGTCAACAAGACAGGGGGAACACTGAAGCTTTCTTT
cdr3_aa: CASQQDRGNTEAFF

j_call: TRBJ2-5
clone_size: once
v_call: TRBV5-5
d_call: -
cdr3_nt: TGTGCCAGCAGCCAGGGGGGCAGGGGTAGAGAGACCCAGTACTTC
cdr3_aa: CASSQGGRGRETQYF

j_call: TRBJ2-3
clone_size: -
v_call: TRBV11-2
d_call: -
cdr3_nt: TGTGCCAGCAGCTTAGGTTTAGATACGCAGTATTTT
cdr3_aa: CASSLGLDTQYF

j_call: TRBJ1-1
clone_size: -
v_call: TRBV30
d_call: -
cdr3_nt: TGTGCCTGGAGTGACAGCCGAAACGCTGAAGCTTTCTTT
cdr3_aa: CAWSDSRNAEAFF

j_call: TRBJ1-6
clone_size: -
v_call: TRBV5-1
d_call: -
cdr3_nt: TGCGCCAGCAGCTTGGATAAGGGGCGTAATTCACCCCTCCACTTT
cdr3_aa: CASSLDKGRNSPLHF

j_call: TRBJ2-3
clone_size: -
v_call: TRBV27
d_call: TRBD2
cdr3_nt: TGTGCCAGCAGTGAGATAGCGGGGGTTCGAACAGATACGCAGTATTTT
cdr3_aa: CASSEIAGVRTDTQYF

j_call: TRBJ1-2
clone_size: -
v_call: TRBV30
d_call: TRBD1
cdr3_nt: TGTGCCTGGCGCTTCCGGGACAGGGGGTCTGGCTACACCTTC
cdr3_aa: CAWRFRDRGSGYTF

j_call: TRBJ1-6
clone_size: few
v_call: TRBV5-1
d_call: -
cdr3_nt: TGCGCCAGCAGCCCGGCCACGGGGGGCGGTTATTCACCCCTCCACTTT
cdr3_aa: CASSPATGGGYSPLHF

j_call: TRBJ2-7
clone_size: -
v_call: TRBV6-5
d_call: -
cdr3_nt: TGTGCCAGCTCAGGAGGTCTCCCTTCCTACGAGCAGTACTTC
cdr3_aa: CASSGGLPSYEQYF

j_call: TRBJ2-1
clone_size: -
v_call: TRBV3-1/TRBV3-2
d_call: TRBD2
cdr3_nt: TGTGCCAGCAGCCCCTTCTTAGAGCGGGGGGTCGGTGGTGAGCAGTTCTTC
cdr3_aa: CASSPFLERGVGGEQFF

j_call: TRBJ2-7
clone_size: -
v_call: TRBV3-1/TRBV3-2
d_call: TRBD2
cdr3_nt: TGTGCCAGCCGTCGAGCGGGAGCTTGGGAGCAGTACTTC
cdr3_aa: CASRRAGAWEQYF

j_call: TRBJ1-1
clone_size: -
v_call: TRBV12-5
d_call: TRBD1
cdr3_nt: TGTGCTAGTGGTTGGGGGACAGCCAACACTGAAGCTTTCTTT
cdr3_aa: CASGWGTANTEAFF

j_call: TRBJ1-4
clone_size: -
v_call: TRBV5-1
d_call: TRBD1
cdr3_nt: TGCGCCAGCAGCTTGGTGACAGGGGTAGGGAATGAAAAACTGTTTTTT
cdr3_aa: CASSLVTGVGNEKLFF

j_call: TRBJ1-1
clone_size: -
v_call: TRBV19
d_call: -
cdr3_nt: TGTGCCAGTAGGTCACAGATAAACACTGAAGCTTTCTTT
cdr3_aa: CASRSQINTEAFF

j_call: TRBJ2-7
clone_size: -
v_call: TRBV5-1
d_call: -
cdr3_nt: TGCGCCAGCAGCCTGTCGCGGGATATGATTAACCAGTACTTC
cdr3_aa: CASSLSRDMINQYF

j_call: TRBJ2-7
clone_size: -
v_call: TRBV11-2
d_call: TRBD1
cdr3_nt: TGTGCCAGCAGCCCCAGGACAGGGGATAGGCACTCCTACGAGCAGTACTTC
cdr3_aa: CASSPRTGDRHSYEQYF

j_call: TRBJ1-2
clone_size: -
v_call: TRBV12-3/TRBV12-4
d_call: -
cdr3_nt: TGTGCCAGCAGTTTCACTAGCCCGAGTGGCTACACCTTC
cdr3_aa: CASSFTSPSGYTF

j_call: TRBJ1-1
clone_size: -
v_call: TRBV30
d_call: -
cdr3_nt: TGTGCCTGGAGTGATTTAACCACTGAAGCTTTCTTT
cdr3_aa: CAWSDLTTEAFF

j_call: TRBJ1-3
clone_size: -
v_call: TRBV7-9
d_call: -
cdr3_nt: TGTGCCAGCAGCTTAGGTGGAAACACCATATATTTT
cdr3_aa: CASSLGGNTIYF

j_call: TRBJ1-1
clone_size: -
v_call: TRBV11-2
d_call: -
cdr3_nt: TGTGCCAGCAGCTTGGGGAGGGGGGCAGGGCGCACCAACACTGAAGCTTTCTTT
cdr3_aa: CASSLGRGAGRTNTEAFF

j_call: TRBJ2-1
clone_size: once
v_call: TRBV2
d_call: TRBD2
cdr3_nt: TGTGCCAGCACCATAGGGGCGGGGGGCTTCGATGAGCAGTTCTTC
cdr3_aa: CASTIGAGGFDEQFF

j_call: TRBJ2-7
clone_size: -
v_call: TRBV7-2
d_call: -
cdr3_nt: TGTGCCAGCAGCTTAGAGACGACAGGTTCCTCCTACGAGCAGTACTTC
cdr3_aa: CASSLETTGSSYEQYF

j_call: TRBJ2-1
clone_size: -
v_call: TRBV9
d_call: -
cdr3_nt: TGTGCCAGCAGCGCCAACAATGAGCAGTTCTTC
cdr3_aa: CASSANNEQFF

j_call: TRBJ2-7
clone_size: -
v_call: TRBV4-3
d_call: -
cdr3_nt: TGCGCCAGCAGCCCTGGGACGGGGACCTACGAGCAGTACTTC
cdr3_aa: CASSPGTGTYEQYF

j_call: TRBJ2-3
clone_size: -
v_call: TRBV29-1
d_call: -
cdr3_nt: TGCAGCGTCGACTTTTCTAGCACAGATACGCAGTATTTT
cdr3_aa: CSVDFSSTDTQYF

j_call: TRBJ1-1
clone_size: once
v_call: TRBV10-2
d_call: TRBD1
cdr3_nt: TGCGCCACCTCGGGACAGCCGAACACTGAAGCTTTCTTT
cdr3_aa: CATSGQPNTEAFF

j_call: TRBJ2-3
clone_size: -
v_call: TRBV10-2
d_call: TRBD2
cdr3_nt: TGCGCCAGCAGACTAGCGGGGACAGATACGCAGTATTTT
cdr3_aa: CASRLAGTDTQYF

j_call: TRBJ2-3
clone_size: -
v_call: TRBV5-1
d_call: TRBD2
cdr3_nt: TGCGCCAGCAGCTTGGGGCTAGCGGACGGCACAGATACGCAGTATTTT
cdr3_aa: CASSLGLADGTDTQYF

j_call: TRBJ1-2
clone_size: -
v_call: TRBV4-1
d_call: -
cdr3_nt: TGCGCCAGCAGCCAAGTCGAGGCAGGGCACTATGGCTACACCTTC
cdr3_aa: CASSQVEAGHYGYTF

j_call: TRBJ2-5
clone_size: -
v_call: TRBV4-3
d_call: TRBD1
cdr3_nt: TGCGCCAGCAGCCAAGGGGGGACAGGGTTGGAGACCCAGTACTTC
cdr3_aa: CASSQGGTGLETQYF

j_call: TRBJ2-3
clone_size: -
v_call: TRBV27
d_call: -
cdr3_nt: TGTGCCAGCAGTCCCCTCGGGGGAAGCACGCAGTATTTT
cdr3_aa: CASSPLGGSTQYF

j_call: TRBJ1-1
clone_size: -
v_call: TRBV2
d_call: TRBD1
cdr3_nt: TGTGCCAGCAGCCCCGGGACAGGTTGGGGCACTGAAGCTTTCTTT
cdr3_aa: CASSPGTGWGTEAFF

j_call: TRBJ1-4
clone_size: -
v_call: TRBV19
d_call: TRBD1
cdr3_nt: TGTGCCAGTAGGACCCGGACAGGGGTCAATGAAAAACTGTTTTTT
cdr3_aa: CASRTRTGVNEKLFF

j_call: TRBJ2-6
clone_size: -
v_call: TRBV6-5
d_call: -
cdr3_nt: TGTGCCAGCACCACAGGCTACTCTGGGGCCAACGTCCTGACTTTC
cdr3_aa: CASTTGYSGANVLTF

j_call: TRBJ1-6
clone_size: -
v_call: TRBV2
d_call: TRBD1
cdr3_nt: TGTGCCAGCAGTGAACTAGGACAGGGGAGGGATTCACCCCTCCACTTT
cdr3_aa: CASSELGQGRDSPLHF

j_call: TRBJ2-2
clone_size: once
v_call: TRBV5-1
d_call: TRBD1
cdr3_nt: TGCGCCAGCACGAGCTTGCCCGGGACAGGTAACACCGGGGAGCTGTTTTTT
cdr3_aa: CASTSLPGTGNTGELFF

j_call: TRBJ2-7
clone_size: -
v_call: TRBV5-8
d_call: -
cdr3_nt: TGTGCCAGCAGCTTGTTAGGTCCGTCCTACGAGCAGTACTTC
cdr3_aa: CASSLLGPSYEQYF

j_call: TRBJ1-2
clone_size: -
v_call: TRBV19
d_call: -
cdr3_nt: TGTGCCAGTAGTCCTTGGTCGGGGACCTATGGCTACACCTTC
cdr3_aa: CASSPWSGTYGYTF

j_call: TRBJ1-1
clone_size: -
v_call: TRBV18
d_call: -
cdr3_nt: TGTGCCAGCTCACCATCCGGGGGTACTATGAACACTGAAGCTTTCTTT
cdr3_aa: CASSPSGGTMNTEAFF

j_call: TRBJ1-2
clone_size: -
v_call: TRBV27
d_call: -
cdr3_nt: TGTGCCAGCAGTCACAACGAGGGCTATGGCTACACCTTC
cdr3_aa: CASSHNEGYGYTF

j_call: TRBJ1-1
clone_size: -
v_call: TRBV5-8
d_call: -
cdr3_nt: TGTGCCAGCAGCTTACGGGGGATCCTGAACACTGAAGCTTTCTTT
cdr3_aa: CASSLRGILNTEAFF

j_call: TRBJ1-1
clone_size: -
v_call: TRBV5-5
d_call: -
cdr3_nt: TGTGCCAGCAGCGGGGGTATGAGGACTGAAGCTTTCTTT
cdr3_aa: CASSGGMRTEAFF

j_call: TRBJ2-2
clone_size: -
v_call: TRBV4-2
d_call: TRBD1
cdr3_nt: TGTGCCAGCAGCCAAGATAGGGACAGGGGGAGTCGGCTGTTTTTT
cdr3_aa: CASSQDRDRGSRLFF

j_call: TRBJ1-1
clone_size: -
v_call: TRBV18
d_call: -
cdr3_nt: TGTGCCAGCTCACCACGCAGGTTGGACACTGAAGCTTTCTTT
cdr3_aa: CASSPRRLDTEAFF